The 20 T cell receptor beta chains in this list originate from one sample, sequenced in a study of immune cell composition in non-small cell lung cancer. Data came from immunoSEQ multiplex PCR; TCRdb stores just in-frame clones and leaves some out. The repertoire consists of about 5,000 clones, with about 80% occurring once and the leading ten covering over 15%. The sample was lung tumor tissue. The receptors shown here come from a human donor with non-small cell lung cancer.

The chain has TRBV18 and TRBJ1-1, with D maybe TRBD1 (5 bases). The CDR3 totals 13 residues. V was pared by 8 bases and J by 1 base, with 11 bases between. Germline V CDR1 and CDR2: KGHSH, LQKENI. CDR3 sequence (DNA): TGTGCCAGCCGGGGGGAGGGGAACACTGAAGCTTTCTTT. This codes for CASRGEGNTEAFF.

CDR3 region: CASSRSGRADNEQFF. CDR3 bases: TGTGCCAGCAGCCGTAGCGGGAGGGCCGACAATGAGCAGTTCTTC. V is TRBV5-5 and J is TRBJ2-1, with 11 positions matching TRBD2. V shed 4 bases, J shed 5 bases, and the junction held 5 bases outside the gene matches. Germline CDR1 and CDR2: SGHKS and YYEKEE (reference sequence). The CDR3 extends over 15 amino acids. Full variable domain (remainder filled in from reference TRBV5-5 and TRBJ2-1): DAGVTQSPTHLIKTRGQQVTLRCSPISGHKSVSWYQQVLGQGPQFIFQYYEKEERGRGNFPDRFSARQFPNYSSELNVNALLLGDSALYLCASSRSGRADNEQFFGPGTRLTVL.

This clone was picked up a small number of times. The V call is TRBV5-1, the J call TRBJ2-2; perhaps TRBD2 as D (5 bases). From germline, CDR1 is SGHRS and CDR2 YFSETQ. Trimming cost V 1 base and J 7 bases, with 8 bases left between them. The CDR3 runs 13 residues. CDR3 loop: CASSLRAGGELFF. The CDR3 DNA is TGCGCCAGCAGCTTGAGGGCGGGCGGGGAGCTGTTTTTT.

This sequence joins TRBV7-9 and TRBJ2-7; 7 nucleotides agree with TRBD1. With 5 bases clipped from V and 3 bases from J, the junction kept 7 bases outside the gene matches. In germline, CDR1 is SEHNR, CDR2 FQNEAQ (reference sequence). This CDR3 contains 14 residues. The DNA for the CDR3 is TGTGCCAGCAGCCCGGGACAGCGCCTCTACGAGCAGTACTTC. The encoded protein is CASSPGQRLYEQYF. The whole variable domain, filled in from reference TRBV7-9 and TRBJ2-7, reads DTGVSQNPRHKITKRGQNVTFRCDPISEHNRLYWYRQTLGQGPEFLTYFQNEAQLEKSRLLSDRFSAERPKGSFSTLEIQRTEQGDSAMYLCASSPGQRLYEQYFGPGTRLTVT.

The CDR3 DNA follows: TGCGCCAGCAGCTTGGGGGGGACAGGGATGGCCAAAAACATTCAGTACTTC. Its translation is CASSLGGTGMAKNIQYF. V and J are TRBV5-1 and TRBJ2-4, with 9 bases fitting TRBD1. V lost 0 bases to trimming and J lost 1 base; unmatched junction nucleotides: 5. CDR1 SGHRS and CDR2 YFSETQ come from the germline V gene. The CDR3 totals 17 residues.

V is TRBV19 and J is TRBJ2-1; 12 bases agree with TRBD2. Per the germline V gene, CDR1 is LNHDA and CDR2 is SQIVND (reference sequence). J lost 5 bases, V lost 4 bases, and 6 bases had no gene match. There are 16 residues in the CDR3. As DNA, the CDR3 is TGTGCCAGTAGTAGAAACGGACTAGCGGGGCACAATGAGCAGTTCTTC. Protein: CASSRNGLAGHNEQFF.

The chain uses TRBV19 and TRBJ2-7; a weak D match, TRBD1 (5 bases). This CDR3 comprises 13 residues. Trimming removed 3 bases from V and 2 bases from J, with 8 bases in between. Germline V lookup: CDR1 LNHDA, CDR2 SQIVND (reference sequence). The CDR3 loop is CASSIDRTYEQYF. CDR3 in DNA: TGTGCCAGTAGTATTGACAGAACCTACGAGCAGTACTTC.

The V gene is TRBV6-5, the J gene TRBJ2-1; TRBD2 aligns across 11 bases. Germline V gene lookup returns CDR1 MNHEY and CDR2 SVGAGI. V shed 5 bases, J shed 9 bases, and the junction held 6 bases outside the gene matches. CDR3 length: 14 amino acids. The CDR3 reads CASSPSGRQGEQFF. The CDR3 DNA is TGTGCCAGCAGTCCTAGCGGGAGGCAGGGTGAGCAGTTCTTC.

This chain joins TRBV19 and TRBJ2-7; TRBD2 matches at 12 bases. The CDR3 has 13 amino acids. Losses at the gene ends were 3 bases for V and 7 bases for J; bases not matched to a gene: 1. Germline CDR1 is LNHDA and CDR2 is SQIVND (reference sequence). The chain's CDR3 is CASSIGLAGEQYF. The CDR3 DNA reads TGTGCCAGTAGTATTGGACTAGCGGGGGAGCAGTACTTC.

The chain uses TRBV14 and TRBJ2-7; TRBD2 matches at 11 bases. This CDR3 is built from 16 residues. Trimming took 3 bases from V and 5 from J; bases not matched to a gene: 9. Germline CDR1 is SGHDN and CDR2 is FVKESK. The CDR3, as DNA: TGTGCCAGCAGCCAGACTAAGACTAGCGGGATAGACGAGCAGTACTTC. It encodes CASSQTKTSGIDEQYF.

The table lists this clone with a few counts. The rearrangement links TRBV9 to TRBJ2-2; a possible D gene is TRBD2 (6 bases). V lost 0 bases and J lost 8, with 14 bases in between. The CDR3 has 15 amino acids. Germline lookup yields CDR1 SGDLS and CDR2 YYNGEE. Written as DNA, the CDR3 is TGTGCCAGCAGCGTAGCTAGCGTTAATGGGGGGGAGCTGTTTTTT. Amino acid sequence: CASSVASVNGGELFF.

The chain links TRBV7-8 to TRBJ1-4; D is unclear. V lost 8 bases and J 7 bases, leaving 11 bases between the germline ends. From germline, CDR1 is SGHVS and CDR2 FQNEAQ. The CDR3 extends over 12 amino acids. CDR3 protein: CASGSKSEKLFF. In DNA form, the CDR3 reads TGTGCCAGCGGCTCTAAAAGTGAAAAACTGTTTTTT. The complete variable domain, with remaining parts taken from reference TRBV7-8 and TRBJ1-4, reads GAGVSQSPRYKVAKRGQDVALRCDPISGHVSLFWYQQALGQGPEFLTYFQNEAQLDKSGLPSDRFFAERPEGSVSTLKIQRTQQEDSAVYLCASGSKSEKLFFGSGTQLSVL.

This clone came up once. The chain couples TRBV2 to TRBJ2-5; 8 positions agree with TRBD2. This CDR3 spans 14 amino acids. J gave up 4 bases and V 3 bases, and 4 bases lay outside the gene matches. CDR1 SNHLY and CDR2 FYNNEI come from the germline V gene. CDR3 DNA sequence: TGTGCCAGCAGTGACGGGGGGGGCGCAGAGACCCAGTACTTC. It translates to CASSDGGGAETQYF.

CDR3 amino acids: CASSRTSGNNEQFF. The CDR3 coding sequence is TGTGCCAGCAGCCGGACTAGCGGGAACAATGAGCAGTTCTTC. The genes are TRBV2 and TRBJ2-1; 12 nucleotides agree with TRBD2. Trimming at V came to 6 bases and at J to 5 bases, leaving 2 bases not matched to a gene. Germline V gene data show CDR1 as SNHLY and CDR2 as FYNNEI. This CDR3 contains 14 residues.

The chain recombines TRBV7-9 with TRBJ1-1, with D unresolved. Germline CDR1 SEHNR, CDR2 FQNEAQ (reference sequence). The CDR3 runs to 18 residues. Trimming left V 4 bases short and J 4 bases short, with 25 bases between. CDR3 sequence (DNA): TGTGCCAGCAGCTCTGCTAGCTGGTTCGGGCGCGAGGGCACTGAAGCTTTCTTT. Its protein is CASSSASWFGREGTEAFF.

The chain recombines TRBV9 with TRBJ1-4, with D possibly being TRBD1 (5 bases). Per the germline V gene, CDR1 is SGDLS and CDR2 is YYNGEE. V was cut by 0 bases and J by 3 bases, with 15 bases left in between. CDR3 length: 17 amino acids. This chain's CDR3 is CASSVGARVASNEKLFF. The CDR3 DNA sequence: TGTGCCAGCAGCGTAGGGGCCAGGGTGGCCTCTAATGAAAAACTGTTTTTT.

Here the CDR3 reads CASTLLAEGWIEQFF. The CDR3 nucleotides are TGTGCCAGCACCCTACTAGCAGAGGGTTGGATAGAGCAGTTCTTC. V and J are TRBV9 and TRBJ2-1, with D maybe TRBD2 (6 bases). V was pared by 6 bases and J by 10 bases, with 23 bases between. Per germline, CDR1 SGDLS and CDR2 YYNGEE. The CDR3 covers 15 residues. Full variable domain (outside the CDR3, taken from reference TRBV9 and TRBJ2-1): DSGVTQTPKHLITATGQRVTLRCSPRSGDLSVYWYQQSLDQGLQFLIQYYNGEERAKGNILERFSAQQFPDLHSELNLSSLELGDSALYFCASTLLAEGWIEQFFGPGTRLTVL.

The chain couples TRBV28 to TRBJ1-1, with 12 bases that match TRBD1. V lost 4 bases, J lost 6 bases, and 9 bases stayed unmatched. Germline values: CDR1 MDHEN, CDR2 SYDVKM. The CDR3 is made up of 16 amino acids. CDR3 in DNA: TGTGCCAGCAGTTCATCCGGGACAGGGGGCAAGGCTGAAGCTTTCTTT. Translation: CASSSSGTGGKAEAFF.

The chain recombines TRBV7-2 with TRBJ1-5; maybe TRBD1 (5 bases). From germline, CDR1 is SGHTA and CDR2 FQGNSA. V lost 1 base and J lost 0, with 16 bases in between. The CDR3 covers 18 residues. DNA of the CDR3: TGTGCCAGCAGCTTAGTGCCCGCCAGGGTCAATAGCAATCAGCCCCAGCATTTT. It translates to CASSLVPARVNSNQPQHF. The whole variable domain, remainder taken from reference TRBV7-2 and TRBJ1-5, is GAGVSQSPSNKVTEKGKDVELRCDPISGHTALYWYRQSLGQGLEFLIYFQGNSAPDKSGLPSDRFSAERTGGSVSTLTIQRTQQEDSAVYLCASSLVPARVNSNQPQHFGDGTRLSIL.

There are a few counts of this clone. The rearrangement uses TRBV7-8 and TRBJ1-2; D possibly corresponds to TRBD1 (6 bases). Germline CDR1 reads SGHVS; CDR2 reads FQNEAQ. This CDR3 contains 16 residues. V shed 1 base and J shed 4 bases, with 16 bases lying between them. CDR3 sequence: CASSLGEAGTLYGYTF. CDR3 nucleotides: TGTGCCAGCAGCTTAGGTGAAGCCGGGACACTCTATGGCTACACCTTC.